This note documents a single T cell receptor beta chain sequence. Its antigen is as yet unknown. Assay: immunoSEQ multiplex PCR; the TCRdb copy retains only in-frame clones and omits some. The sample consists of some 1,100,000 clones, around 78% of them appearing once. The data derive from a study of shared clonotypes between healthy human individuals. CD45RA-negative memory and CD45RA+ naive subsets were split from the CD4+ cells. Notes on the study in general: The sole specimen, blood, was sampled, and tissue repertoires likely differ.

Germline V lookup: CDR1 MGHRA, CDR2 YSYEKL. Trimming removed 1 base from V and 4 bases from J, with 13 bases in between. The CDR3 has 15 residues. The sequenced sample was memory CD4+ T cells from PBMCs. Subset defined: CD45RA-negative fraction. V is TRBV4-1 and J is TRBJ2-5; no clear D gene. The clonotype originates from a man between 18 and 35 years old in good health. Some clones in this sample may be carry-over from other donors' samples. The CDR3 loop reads CASSQGNVDGETQYF. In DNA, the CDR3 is TGCGCCAGCAGCCAAGGAAACGTCGATGGAGAGACCCAGTACTTC.